Listed below are T cell receptor beta chains from one sample, sequenced in a study of early stage breast cancer tumors. Method: immunoSEQ multiplex PCR; TCRdb's copy keeps in-frame clones and lacks some. The repertoire holds a few thousand clones, with over 65% as singletons. Specimen: normal breast tissue next to the tumor. The receptors originated from an older person with breast cancer. CDR3s include the opening cysteine and the closing phenylalanine or tryptophan. A D gene is named only where the DNA matches it firmly. Not all rows give a size; the values are once, few, many and, for expanded clones, a class.

d_call | clone_size | j_call | v_call | cdr3_length | cdr3_aa | cdr3_nt
TRBD1 | . | TRBJ1-2 | TRBV9 | 15 | CASSVVPDRGNGYTF | TGTGCCAGCAGCGTAGTCCCCGACAGGGGGAACGGCTACACCTTC
TRBD1 | . | TRBJ1-6 | TRBV7-9 | 15 | CASSRYGTANSPLHF | TGTGCCAGCAGCCGGTACGGGACAGCAAATTCACCCCTCCACTTT
TRBD1 | . | TRBJ1-5 | TRBV9 | 14 | CASSGQGGNQPQHF | TGTGCCAGCAGCGGACAGGGTGGCAATCAGCCCCAGCATTTT
. | . | TRBJ1-4 | TRBV6-5 | 15 | CASSYFGQDNEKLFF | TGTGCCAGCAGTTACTTCGGACAAGATAATGAAAAACTGTTTTTT
TRBD2 | . | TRBJ2-4 | TRBV5-4 | 16 | CASNPSGGAKENIQYF | TGTGCCAGCAACCCTAGCGGGGGGGCCAAGGAGAACATTCAGTACTTC
. | . | TRBJ2-6 | TRBV19 | 18 | CASSIDRVFGSGANVLTF | TGTGCCAGTAGTATAGATCGTGTCTTCGGGTCTGGGGCCAACGTCCTGACTTTC
. | . | TRBJ1-4 | TRBV5-4 | 15 | CASSPDSATNEKLFF | TGTGCCAGCAGCCCGGACAGTGCAACTAATGAAAAACTGTTTTTT
. | . | TRBJ2-7 | TRBV30 | 14 | CAWSGGQQAYEQYF | TGTGCCTGGAGTGGAGGACAACAGGCGTACGAGCAGTACTTC
TRBD2 | . | TRBJ2-1 | TRBV7-7 | 15 | CASSPTSGGYNEQFF | TGTGCCAGCAGCCCGACTAGCGGGGGGTACAATGAGCAGTTCTTC
TRBD1 | . | TRBJ2-2 | TRBV9 | 16 | CASSGQGTTNTGELFF | TGTGCCAGCAGCGGACAGGGAACTACGAACACCGGGGAGCTGTTTTTT
. | few | TRBJ1-2 | TRBV7-9 | 13 | CASSLRDFYGYTF | TGTGCCAGCAGCTTACGGGACTTCTATGGCTACACCTTC
TRBD1 | . | TRBJ1-1 | TRBV19 | 15 | CASRGQALMNTEAFF | TGTGCCAGTAGGGGACAGGCCCTAATGAACACTGAAGCTTTCTTT
TRBD1 | . | TRBJ2-3 | TRBV7-8 | 14 | CASSRTGRTDTQYF | TGTGCCAGCAGCAGGACAGGGAGGACAGATACGCAGTATTTT
. | once | TRBJ1-1 | TRBV29-1 | 12 | CSVAPGNTEAFF | TGCAGCGTTGCCCCAGGAAACACTGAAGCTTTCTTT
. | few | TRBJ1-2 | TRBV19 | 13 | CASERGANYGYTF | TGTGCCAGTGAACGGGGGGCTAACTATGGCTACACCTTC
TRBD2 | . | TRBJ2-3 | TRBV30 | 15 | CAWGGVGTIVNTQYF | TGTGCCTGGGGGGGGGTCGGGACTATCGTGAATACGCAGTATTTT
. | . | TRBJ2-7 | TRBV19 | 14 | CASSIEMAVDEQYF | TGTGCCAGTAGTATTGAAATGGCCGTTGACGAGCAGTACTTC
. | . | TRBJ1-2 | TRBV5-1 | 14 | CASNFGGANYGYTF | TGCGCCAGCAACTTCGGAGGGGCTAACTATGGCTACACCTTC